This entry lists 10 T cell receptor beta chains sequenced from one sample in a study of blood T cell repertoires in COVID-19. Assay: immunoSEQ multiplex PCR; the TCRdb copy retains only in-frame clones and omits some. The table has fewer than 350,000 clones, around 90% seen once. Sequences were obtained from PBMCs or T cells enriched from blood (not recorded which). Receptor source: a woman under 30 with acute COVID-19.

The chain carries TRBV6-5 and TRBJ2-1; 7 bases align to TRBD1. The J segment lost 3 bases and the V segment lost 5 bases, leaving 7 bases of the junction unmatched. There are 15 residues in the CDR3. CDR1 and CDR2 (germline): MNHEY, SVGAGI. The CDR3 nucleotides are TGTGCCAGCAGTCCCCGAGGGGGCGTCTACAATGAGCAGTTCTTC. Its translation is CASSPRGGVYNEQFF.

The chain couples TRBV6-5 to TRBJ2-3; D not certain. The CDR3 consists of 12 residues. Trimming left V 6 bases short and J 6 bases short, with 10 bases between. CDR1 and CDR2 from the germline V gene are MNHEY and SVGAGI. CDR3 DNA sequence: TGTGCCAGCAGAGAGGTGGGTGATACGCAGTATTTT. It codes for CASREVGDTQYF.

The DNA for the CDR3 is TGTGCCAGCACGGTCGGGGGGTTTGGCACTGAAGCTTTCTTT. It specifies CASTVGGFGTEAFF. This chain uses TRBV7-9 with TRBJ1-1; weak D call: TRBD1 (5 bases). Looked up from germline, CDR1 is SEHNR and CDR2 is FQNEAQ (reference sequence). The length of the CDR3 is 14 residues. V lost 7 bases, J lost 4 bases, and 16 bases lay in between.

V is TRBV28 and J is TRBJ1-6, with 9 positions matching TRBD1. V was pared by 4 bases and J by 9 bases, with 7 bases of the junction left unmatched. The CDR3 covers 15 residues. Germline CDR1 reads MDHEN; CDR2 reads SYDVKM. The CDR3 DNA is TGTGCCAGCAGTTCGTCTACAGGGGGCTTTTCACCCCTCCACTTT. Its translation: CASSSSTGGFSPLHF.

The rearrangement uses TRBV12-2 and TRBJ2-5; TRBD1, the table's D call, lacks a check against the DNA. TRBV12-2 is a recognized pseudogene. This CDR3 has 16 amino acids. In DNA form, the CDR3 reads TGTGCAAGTCGCTTAGCGCGTCGCAGGGGAACAGAGACCCAGTACTTC. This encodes CASRLARRRGTETQYF.

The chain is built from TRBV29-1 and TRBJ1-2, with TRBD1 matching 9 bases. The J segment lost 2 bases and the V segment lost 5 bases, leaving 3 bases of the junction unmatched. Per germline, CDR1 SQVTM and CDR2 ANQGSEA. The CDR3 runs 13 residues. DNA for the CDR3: TGCAGCGTTTCCGGGACAGGGAACTATGGCTACACCTTC. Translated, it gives CSVSGTGNYGYTF.

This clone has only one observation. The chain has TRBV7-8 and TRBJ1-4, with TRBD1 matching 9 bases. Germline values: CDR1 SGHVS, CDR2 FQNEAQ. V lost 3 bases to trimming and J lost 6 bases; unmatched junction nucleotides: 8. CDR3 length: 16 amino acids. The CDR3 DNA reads TGTGCCAGCAGCTTCGTGGGACAGGGAGGAGATGAAAAACTGTTTTTT. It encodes CASSFVGQGGDEKLFF.

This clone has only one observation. The chain's CDR3 is CASSSPPNRFSTDTQYF. CDR3 bases: TGTGCCAGTAGTTCACCTCCCAATAGATTTAGCACAGATACGCAGTATTTT. The chain recombines TRBV19 with TRBJ2-3; D is undetermined. This CDR3 has 17 residues. V lost 5 bases and J lost 0, with 18 bases in between. CDR1 is LNHDA and CDR2 is SQIVND in the germline V gene (reference sequence). Combining the CDR3 with reference TRBV19 and TRBJ2-3 gives the whole variable domain DGGITQSPKYLFRKEGQNVTLSCEQNLNHDAMYWYRQDPGQGLRLIYYSQIVNDFQKGDIAEGYSVSREKKESFPLTVTSAQKNPTAFYLCASSSPPNRFSTDTQYFGPGTRLTVL.

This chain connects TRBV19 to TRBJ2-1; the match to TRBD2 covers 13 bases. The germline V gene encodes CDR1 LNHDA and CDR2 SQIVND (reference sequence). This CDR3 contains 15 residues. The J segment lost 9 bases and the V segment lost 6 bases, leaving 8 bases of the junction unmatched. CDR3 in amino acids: CASSPRLAGGSEQFF. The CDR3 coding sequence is TGTGCCAGTAGCCCCAGACTAGCGGGAGGATCTGAGCAGTTCTTC.

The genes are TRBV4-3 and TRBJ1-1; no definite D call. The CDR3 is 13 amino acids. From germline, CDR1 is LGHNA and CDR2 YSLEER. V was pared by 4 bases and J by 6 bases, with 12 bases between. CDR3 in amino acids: CASSPSVGSEAFF. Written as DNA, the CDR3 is TGCGCCAGCAGCCCCTCTGTGGGCTCTGAAGCTTTCTTT.